This section outlines one T cell receptor beta chain sequence together with its context. This sample is drawn from a study of blood T cells in healthy people across ages. Germline CDR1 and CDR2: MDHEN and SYDVKM. The length of the CDR3 is 13 residues. The use of a sample-barcoded 5' primer and a J-beta primer mix characterized a second PCR of about 6 to 12 cycles. Each CDR3 protein is one row after TCRdb ran MiXCR on the 5' RACE reads. The sample has about 1.4 million distinct CDR3 sequences, approximately 59% seen once. Peripheral blood, about 10 milliliters per donor, was collected. Sequencing was carried out using blood. V and J are TRBV28 and TRBJ2-5, with D perhaps matching TRBD1 (6 bases). The better agreement between TRBJ2-7 and the DNA end casts doubt on the J call. The origin of this receptor is a man aged 18-30 years in good health. The CDR3 sequence is CASSLSGRGEQYF. The CDR3 DNA reads as TGTGCCAGCAGTTTATCTGGCAGGGGCGAGCAGTACTTC.